This note documents a single T cell receptor beta chain sequence. Its antigen is undetermined. This specimen belongs to a study of cytomegalovirus exposure and HLA in healthy donors. Trimming took 5 bases from V and 4 from J; bases not matched to a gene: 9. This CDR3 has 16 residues. Germline lookup yields CDR1 MNHNY and CDR2 SVGAGI (reference sequence). Primers included in the PCR were 60 Vbeta and 13 Jbeta primers. The table came from immunoSEQ multiplex PCR; TCRdb's copy has only in-frame clones and leaves some out. The sample includes roughly 190,000 clones, over 65% of them seen just once. Study-wide results and caveats: The authors enumerated under 200 TCR beta chains as linked to cytomegalovirus. Likely technical artifact: a cluster of highly shared sequence variants.

The receptor comes from a woman aged 50 to 60 in good health and CMV-seropositive. The sample was PBMCs. V usage is TRBV6-6 and J usage is TRBJ1-5, with 9 bases that match TRBD1. Here the CDR3 DNA reads TGTGCCAGCAGTACCCGCGGACAGGGGATGAATCAGCCCCAGCATTTT. It codes for CASSTRGQGMNQPQHF.